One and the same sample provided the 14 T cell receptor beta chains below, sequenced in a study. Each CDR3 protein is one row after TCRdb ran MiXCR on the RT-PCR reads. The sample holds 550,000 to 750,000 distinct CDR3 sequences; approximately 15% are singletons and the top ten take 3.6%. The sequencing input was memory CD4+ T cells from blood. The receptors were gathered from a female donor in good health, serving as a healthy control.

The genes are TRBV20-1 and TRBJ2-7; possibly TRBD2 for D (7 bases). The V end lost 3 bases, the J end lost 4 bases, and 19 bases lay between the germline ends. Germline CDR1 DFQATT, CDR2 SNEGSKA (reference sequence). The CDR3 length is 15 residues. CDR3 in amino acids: CSASPGGLAVYEQYF. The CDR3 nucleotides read TGCAGTGCTAGTCCCGGGGGGCTAGCGGTATACGAGCAGTACTTC.

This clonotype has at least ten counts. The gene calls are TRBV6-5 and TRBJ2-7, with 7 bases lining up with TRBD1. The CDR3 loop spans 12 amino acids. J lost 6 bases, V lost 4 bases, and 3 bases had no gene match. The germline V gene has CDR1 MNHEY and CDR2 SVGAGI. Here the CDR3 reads CASSSTGVEQYF. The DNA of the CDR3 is TGTGCCAGCAGTTCTACAGGGGTCGAGCAGTACTTC.

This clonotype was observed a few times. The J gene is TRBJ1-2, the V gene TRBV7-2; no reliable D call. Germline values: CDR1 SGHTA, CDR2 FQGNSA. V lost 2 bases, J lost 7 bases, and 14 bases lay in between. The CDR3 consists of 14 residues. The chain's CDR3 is CASSLKILGSGYTF. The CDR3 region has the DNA TGTGCCAGCAGCTTAAAAATTTTGGGCAGTGGCTACACCTTC.

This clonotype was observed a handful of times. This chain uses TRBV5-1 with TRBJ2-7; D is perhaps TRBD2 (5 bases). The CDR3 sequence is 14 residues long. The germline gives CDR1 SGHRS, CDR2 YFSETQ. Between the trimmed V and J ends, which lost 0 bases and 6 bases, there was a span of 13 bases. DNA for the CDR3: TGCGCCAGCAGCTTGGCCGTAGTGCGGGCCGAGCAGTACTTC. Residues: CASSLAVVRAEQYF.

CDR3 DNA sequence: TGCATCTCGGGGGGAGGCGGGGAGCTGTTTTTT. This gives the protein CISGGGGELFF. The chain joins TRBV29-1 to TRBJ2-2; 7 bases fit TRBD2. CDR3 length: 11 amino acids. Germline V CDR1 and CDR2: SQVTM, ANQGSEA.

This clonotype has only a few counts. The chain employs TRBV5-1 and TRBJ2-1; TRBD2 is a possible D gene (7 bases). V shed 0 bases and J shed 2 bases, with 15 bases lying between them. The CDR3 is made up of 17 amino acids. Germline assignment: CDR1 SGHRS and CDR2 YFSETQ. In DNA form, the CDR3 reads TGCGCCAGCAGCTTGGATGGGGGGGGGCATACCTACAATGAGCAGTTCTTC. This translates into CASSLDGGGHTYNEQFF. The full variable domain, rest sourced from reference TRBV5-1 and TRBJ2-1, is KAGVTQTPRYLIKTRGQQVTLSCSPISGHRSVSWYQQTPGQGLQFLFEYFSETQRNKGNFPGRFSGRQFSNSRSEMNVSTLELGDSALYLCASSLDGGGHTYNEQFFGPGTRLTVL.

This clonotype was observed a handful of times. The CDR3 DNA is TGCAGTGCTAGAATTAGCGGGAGAACAGATACGCAGTATTTT. Protein product: CSARISGRTDTQYF. This chain uses TRBV20-1 with TRBJ2-3; 9 bases fit TRBD2. The V and J ends lost 2 bases and 3 bases, in that order; junction bases with no gene match: 3. The germline V gene encodes CDR1 DFQATT and CDR2 SNEGSKA (reference sequence). This CDR3 is built from 14 residues.

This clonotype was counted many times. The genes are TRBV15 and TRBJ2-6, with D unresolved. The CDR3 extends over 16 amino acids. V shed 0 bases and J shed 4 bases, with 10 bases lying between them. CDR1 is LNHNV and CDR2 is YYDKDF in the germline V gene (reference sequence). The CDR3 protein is CATSRDRSVGANVLTF. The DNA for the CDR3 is TGTGCCACCAGCAGAGATCGTTCTGTGGGGGCCAACGTCCTGACTTTC.

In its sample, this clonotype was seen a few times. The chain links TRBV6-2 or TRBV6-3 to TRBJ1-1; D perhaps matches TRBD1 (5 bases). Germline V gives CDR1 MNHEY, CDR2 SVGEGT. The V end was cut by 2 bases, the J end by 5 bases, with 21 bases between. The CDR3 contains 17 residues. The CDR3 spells CASSYGRASRVRTEAFF. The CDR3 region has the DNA TGTGCCAGCAGTTACGGCAGGGCAAGTCGGGTTCGGACTGAAGCTTTCTTT.

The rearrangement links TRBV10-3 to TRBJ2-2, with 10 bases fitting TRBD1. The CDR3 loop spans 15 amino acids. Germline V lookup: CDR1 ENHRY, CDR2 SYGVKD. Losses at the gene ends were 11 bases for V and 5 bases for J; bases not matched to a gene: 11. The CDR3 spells CASTGDRGGTGELFF. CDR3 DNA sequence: TGTGCCTCCACAGGGGACAGGGGAGGGACCGGGGAGCTGTTTTTT.

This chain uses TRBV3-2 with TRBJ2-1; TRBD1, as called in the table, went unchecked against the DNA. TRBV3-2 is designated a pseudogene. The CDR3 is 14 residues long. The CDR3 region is CASSQDRGADEQFF. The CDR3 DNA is TGTGCCAGCAGCCAAGATAGGGGTGCAGATGAGCAGTTCTTC.

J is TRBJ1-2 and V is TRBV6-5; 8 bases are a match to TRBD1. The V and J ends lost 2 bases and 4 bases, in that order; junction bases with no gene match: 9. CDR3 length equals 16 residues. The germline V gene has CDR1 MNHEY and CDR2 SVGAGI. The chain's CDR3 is CASSYGRGQIAYGYTF. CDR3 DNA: TGTGCCAGCAGTTACGGCAGGGGGCAAATTGCCTATGGCTACACCTTC.

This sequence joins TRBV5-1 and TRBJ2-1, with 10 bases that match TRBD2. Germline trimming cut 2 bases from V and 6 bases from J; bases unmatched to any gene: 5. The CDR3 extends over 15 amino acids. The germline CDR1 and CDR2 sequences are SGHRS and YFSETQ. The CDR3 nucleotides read TGCGCCAGCAGCTTCGGACTAGCGGAGCTCAATGAGCAGTTCTTC. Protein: CASSFGLAELNEQFF.

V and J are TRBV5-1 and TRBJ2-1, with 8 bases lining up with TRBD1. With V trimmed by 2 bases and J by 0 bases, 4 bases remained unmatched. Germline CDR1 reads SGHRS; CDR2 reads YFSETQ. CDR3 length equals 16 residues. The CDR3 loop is CASSLQGGPSYNEQFF. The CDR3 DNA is TGCGCCAGCAGCTTACAGGGGGGCCCCTCCTACAATGAGCAGTTCTTC.